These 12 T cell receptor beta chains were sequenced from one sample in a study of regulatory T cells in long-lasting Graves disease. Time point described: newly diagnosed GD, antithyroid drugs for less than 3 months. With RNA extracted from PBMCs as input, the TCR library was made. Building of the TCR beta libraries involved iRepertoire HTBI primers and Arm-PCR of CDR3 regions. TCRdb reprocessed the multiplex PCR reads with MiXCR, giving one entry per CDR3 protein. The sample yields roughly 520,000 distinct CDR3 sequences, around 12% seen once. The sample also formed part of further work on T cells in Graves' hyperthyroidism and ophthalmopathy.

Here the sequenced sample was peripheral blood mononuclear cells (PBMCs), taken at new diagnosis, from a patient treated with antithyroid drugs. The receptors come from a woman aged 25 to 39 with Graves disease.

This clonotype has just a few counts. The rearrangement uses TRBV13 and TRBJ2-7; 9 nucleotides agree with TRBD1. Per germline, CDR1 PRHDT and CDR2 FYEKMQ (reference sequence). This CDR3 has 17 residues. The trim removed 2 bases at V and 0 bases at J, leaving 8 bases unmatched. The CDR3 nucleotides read TGTGCCAGCAGCTTAAGCCACAGGGGGCACAACTCCTACGAGCAGTACTTC. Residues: CASSLSHRGHNSYEQYF.

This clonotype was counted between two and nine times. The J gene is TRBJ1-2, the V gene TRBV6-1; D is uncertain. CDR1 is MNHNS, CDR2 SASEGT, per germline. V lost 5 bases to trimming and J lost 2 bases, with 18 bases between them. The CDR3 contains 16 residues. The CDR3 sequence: CASSRRRPERNYGYTF. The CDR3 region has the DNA TGTGCCAGCAGTCGCCGACGCCCTGAACGCAACTATGGCTACACCTTC.

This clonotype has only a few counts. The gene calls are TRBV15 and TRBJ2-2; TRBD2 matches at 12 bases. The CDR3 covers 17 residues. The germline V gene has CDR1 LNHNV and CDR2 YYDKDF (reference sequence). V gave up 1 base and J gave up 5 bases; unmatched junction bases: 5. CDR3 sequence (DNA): TGTGCCACCAGCAGAGGGGGACTAGCGGGTTTAACCGGGGAGCTGTTTTTT. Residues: CATSRGGLAGLTGELFF.

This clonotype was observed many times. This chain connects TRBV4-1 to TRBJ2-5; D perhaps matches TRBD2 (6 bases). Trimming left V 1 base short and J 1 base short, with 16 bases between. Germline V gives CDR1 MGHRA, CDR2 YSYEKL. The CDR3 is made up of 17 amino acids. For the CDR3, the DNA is TGCGCCAGCAGCCAAGGATTCGGCCTAGCGACCCAAGAGACCCAGTACTTC. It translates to CASSQGFGLATQETQYF.

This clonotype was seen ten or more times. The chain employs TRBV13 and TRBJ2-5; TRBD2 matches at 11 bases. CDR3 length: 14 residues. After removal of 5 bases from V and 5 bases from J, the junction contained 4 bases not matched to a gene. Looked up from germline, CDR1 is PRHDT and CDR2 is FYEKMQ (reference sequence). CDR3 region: CASSLTSGEETQYF. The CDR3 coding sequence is TGTGCCAGCAGCCTGACTAGCGGGGAGGAGACCCAGTACTTC.

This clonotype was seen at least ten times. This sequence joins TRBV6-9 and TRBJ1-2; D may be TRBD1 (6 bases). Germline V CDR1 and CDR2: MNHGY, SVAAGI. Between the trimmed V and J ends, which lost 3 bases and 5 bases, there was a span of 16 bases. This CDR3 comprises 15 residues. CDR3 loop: CASSYRGRGNYGYTF. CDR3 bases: TGTGCCAGCAGTTACCGAGGCAGGGGTAATTATGGCTACACCTTC.

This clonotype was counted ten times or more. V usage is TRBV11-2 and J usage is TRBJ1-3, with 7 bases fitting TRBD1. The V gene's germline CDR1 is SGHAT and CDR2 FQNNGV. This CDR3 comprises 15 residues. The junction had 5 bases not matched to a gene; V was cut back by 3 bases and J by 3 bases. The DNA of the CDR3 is TGTGCCAGCAGCTTGGCCAGGGGGTATGGAAACACCATATATTTT. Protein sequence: CASSLARGYGNTIYF.

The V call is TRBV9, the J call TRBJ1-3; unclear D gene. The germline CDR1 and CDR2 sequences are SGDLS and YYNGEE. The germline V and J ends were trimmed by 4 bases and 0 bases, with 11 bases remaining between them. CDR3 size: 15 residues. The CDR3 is CASSPGVSSGNTIYF. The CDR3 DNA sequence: TGTGCCAGCAGCCCCGGGGTGAGCTCTGGAAACACCATATATTTT.

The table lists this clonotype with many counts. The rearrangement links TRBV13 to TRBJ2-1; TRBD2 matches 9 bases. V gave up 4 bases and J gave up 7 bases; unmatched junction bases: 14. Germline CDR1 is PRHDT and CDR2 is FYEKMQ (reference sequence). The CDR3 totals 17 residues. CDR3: CASSYVSREGPRNEQFF. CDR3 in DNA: TGTGCCAGCAGCTATGTCTCGCGGGAGGGCCCAAGGAATGAGCAGTTCTTC. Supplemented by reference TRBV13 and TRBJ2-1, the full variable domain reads AAGVIQSPRHLIKEKRETATLKCYPIPRHDTVYWYQQGPGQDPQFLISFYEKMQSDKGSIPDRFSAQQFSDYHSELNMSSLELGDSALYFCASSYVSREGPRNEQFFGPGTRLTVL.

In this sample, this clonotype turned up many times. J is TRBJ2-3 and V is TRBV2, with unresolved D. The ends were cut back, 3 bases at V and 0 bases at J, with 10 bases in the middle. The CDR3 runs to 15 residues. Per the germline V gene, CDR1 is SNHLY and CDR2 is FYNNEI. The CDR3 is CASSDLIRSTDTQYF. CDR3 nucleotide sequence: TGTGCCAGCAGTGATCTTATTCGTAGCACAGATACGCAGTATTTT. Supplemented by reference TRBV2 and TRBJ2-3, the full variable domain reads EPEVTQTPSHQVTQMGQEVILRCVPISNHLYFYWYRQILGQKVEFLVSFYNNEISEKSEIFDDQFSVERPDGSNFTLKIRSTKLEDSAMYFCASSDLIRSTDTQYFGPGTRLTVL.

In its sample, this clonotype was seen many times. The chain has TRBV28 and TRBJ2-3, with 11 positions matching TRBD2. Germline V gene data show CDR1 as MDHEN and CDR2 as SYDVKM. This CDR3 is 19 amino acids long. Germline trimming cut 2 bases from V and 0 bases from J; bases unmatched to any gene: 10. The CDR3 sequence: CASSLPLTRTSGSTDTQYF. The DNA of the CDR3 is TGTGCCAGCAGTTTACCCCTAACTCGGACTAGCGGGAGCACAGATACGCAGTATTTT.

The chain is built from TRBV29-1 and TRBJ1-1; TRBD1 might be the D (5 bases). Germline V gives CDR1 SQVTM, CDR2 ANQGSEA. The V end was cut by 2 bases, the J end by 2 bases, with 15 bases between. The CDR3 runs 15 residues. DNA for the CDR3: TGCAGCGTTGAAAATTTTTTAGGGGCTAACACTGAAGCTTTCTTT. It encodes CSVENFLGANTEAFF.